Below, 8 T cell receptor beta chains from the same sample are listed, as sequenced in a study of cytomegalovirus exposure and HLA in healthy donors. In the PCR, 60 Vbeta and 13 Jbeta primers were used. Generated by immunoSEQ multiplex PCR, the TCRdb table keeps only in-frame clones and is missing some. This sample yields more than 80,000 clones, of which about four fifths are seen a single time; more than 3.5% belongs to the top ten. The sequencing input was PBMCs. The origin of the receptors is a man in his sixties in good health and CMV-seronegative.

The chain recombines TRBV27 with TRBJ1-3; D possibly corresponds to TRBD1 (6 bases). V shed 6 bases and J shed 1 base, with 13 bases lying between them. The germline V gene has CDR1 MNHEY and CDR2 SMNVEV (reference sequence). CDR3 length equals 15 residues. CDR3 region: CASRAQGGSGNTIYF. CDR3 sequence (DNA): TGTGCCAGCAGGGCACAGGGCGGGTCTGGAAACACCATATATTTT.

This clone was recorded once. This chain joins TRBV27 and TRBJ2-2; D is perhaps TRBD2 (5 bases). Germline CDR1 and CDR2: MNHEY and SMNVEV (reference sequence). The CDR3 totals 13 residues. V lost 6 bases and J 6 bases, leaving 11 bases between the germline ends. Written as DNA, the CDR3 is TGTGCCAGCAGCCGGGGAGTCGCCGGGGAGCTGTTTTTT. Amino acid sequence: CASSRGVAGELFF.

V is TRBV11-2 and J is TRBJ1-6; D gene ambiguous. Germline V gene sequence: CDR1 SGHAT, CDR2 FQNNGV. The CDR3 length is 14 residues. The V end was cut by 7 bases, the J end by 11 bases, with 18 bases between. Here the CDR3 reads CASTQEAVVTPLHF. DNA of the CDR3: TGTGCCAGCACCCAAGAGGCAGTTGTGACACCCCTCCACTTT.

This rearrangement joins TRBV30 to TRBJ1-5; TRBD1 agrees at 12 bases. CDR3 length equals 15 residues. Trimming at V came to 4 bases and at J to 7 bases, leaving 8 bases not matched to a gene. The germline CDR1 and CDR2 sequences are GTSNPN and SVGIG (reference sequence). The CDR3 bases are TGTGCCTGGACCACCGGGACAGGGGGCCGACAGCCCCAGCATTTT. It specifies CAWTTGTGGRQPQHF.

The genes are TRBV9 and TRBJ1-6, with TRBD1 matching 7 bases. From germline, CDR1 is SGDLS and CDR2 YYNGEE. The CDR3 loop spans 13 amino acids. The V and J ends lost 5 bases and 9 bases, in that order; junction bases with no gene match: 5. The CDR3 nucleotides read TGTGCCAGCAGTGCAGGGGGTGTTTCACCCCTCCACTTT. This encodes CASSAGGVSPLHF.

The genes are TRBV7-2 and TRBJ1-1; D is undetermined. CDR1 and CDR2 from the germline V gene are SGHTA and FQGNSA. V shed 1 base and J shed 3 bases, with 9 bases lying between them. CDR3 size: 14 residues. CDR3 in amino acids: CASSLGQAHTEAFF. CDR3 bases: TGTGCCAGCAGCTTAGGACAAGCTCACACTGAAGCTTTCTTT.

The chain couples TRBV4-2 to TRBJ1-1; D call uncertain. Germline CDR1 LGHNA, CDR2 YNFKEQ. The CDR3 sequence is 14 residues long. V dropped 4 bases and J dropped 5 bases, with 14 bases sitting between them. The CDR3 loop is CASSPPLAGTEAFF. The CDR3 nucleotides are TGTGCCAGCAGCCCCCCGCTGGCCGGGACTGAAGCTTTCTTT.

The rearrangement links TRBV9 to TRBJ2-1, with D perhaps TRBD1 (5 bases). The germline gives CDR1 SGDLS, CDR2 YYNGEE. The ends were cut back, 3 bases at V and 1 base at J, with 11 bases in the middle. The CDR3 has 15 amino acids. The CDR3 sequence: CASSAREKSYNEQFF. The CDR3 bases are TGTGCCAGCAGCGCCAGGGAAAAGTCCTACAATGAGCAGTTCTTC.